Listed below are T cell receptor beta chains from one sample, sequenced in a study of blood T cell repertoires in COVID-19. Libraries were prepared by immunoSEQ multiplex PCR; TCRdb keeps only in-frame clonotypes and omits some of them. The sample contains around 68,000 clones, roughly 89% of which appear only once. The source material was peripheral blood. These receptors were collected from a man aged 50 or older with active COVID-19. Both conserved end residues are part of each CDR3. The D gene is left open where the match is weak. The listing skips clone size in some rows; elsewhere it reads once, few, many or a size class.

J gene | clone size | D gene | V gene | CDR3 DNA | CDR3 protein
TRBJ1-2 | . | . | TRBV5-1 | TGCGCCAGCAGCTTGAACCGGGCCGGAGGAGGCTACACCTTC | CASSLNRAGGGYTF
TRBJ2-3 | . | . | TRBV12-3/TRBV12-4 | TGTGCCAGCAGTTCCTCTAGCACAGATACGCAGTATTTT | CASSSSSTDTQYF
TRBJ2-7 | . | . | TRBV28 | TGTGCCAGCAGTTTATCCTGGGCTACCTACGAGCAGTACTTC | CASSLSWATYEQYF
TRBJ2-7 | . | TRBD1 | TRBV5-6 | TGTGCCAGCGAGACAGGGTCCGACGAGCAGTACTTC | CASETGSDEQYF
TRBJ2-5 | . | TRBD1 | TRBV6-2/TRBV6-3 | TGTGCCAGCAGTTTTAGACGGCAGGGGGCCGGCCCGAACCAAGAGACCCAGTACTTC | CASSFRRQGAGPNQETQYF
TRBJ1-1 | few | . | TRBV7-6 | TGTGCCAGCAGTCAGGAGACGGGGAAGCTGAACACTGAAGCTTTCTTT | CASSQETGKLNTEAFF
TRBJ1-2 | . | . | TRBV4-1 | TGCGCCAGCAGCTTTGACGGTACTACTAACTATGGCTACACCTTC | CASSFDGTTNYGYTF
TRBJ1-1 | . | . | TRBV6-1 | TGTGCCAGCAGTGAGTTAAGCAGGGGACGGAACACTGAAGCTTTCTTT | CASSELSRGRNTEAFF
TRBJ2-5 | . | TRBD2 | TRBV5-1 | TGCGCCAGCAGCTTTTTAGCGGGGGCCGCGGGGACCCAGTACTTC | CASSFLAGAAGTQYF
TRBJ1-1 | . | . | TRBV15 | TGTGCCACCAGCGCCCCGCCAGCGGTGGGAGCTTTCTTT | CATSAPPAVGAFF
TRBJ1-4 | . | . | TRBV7-9 | TGTGCCAGCAGGTCTCGTCCAGGGCGTACTAATGAAAAACTGTTTTTT | CASRSRPGRTNEKLFF
TRBJ2-4 | . | TRBD2 | TRBV6-2/TRBV6-3 | TGTGCCAGCAGCCCCGGGGTAGCGGGGGGCCCAGAAACCTTTATAGCCAAAAACATTCAGTACTTC | CASSPGVAGGPETFIAKNIQYF
TRBJ2-1 | . | . | TRBV5-6 | TGTGCCAGCAGCTTGGACAGCCCGGGGAAGAATGAGCAGTTCTTC | CASSLDSPGKNEQFF
TRBJ1-2 | once | . | TRBV6-5 | TGTGCCAGCAGCATACCGGGATCCTATGGCTACACCTTC | CASSIPGSYGYTF
TRBJ1-2 | . | TRBD1 | TRBV5-4 | TGTGCCAGCAGCCTTCCCTTCAGGGGGCTTGAGTCGCGCCATGGCTACACCTTC | CASSLPFRGLESRHGYTF
TRBJ2-3 | . | TRBD2 | TRBV2 | TGTGCCAGCAACGGACTAGCGGGGAGCACAGATACGCAGTATTTT | CASNGLAGSTDTQYF
TRBJ2-5 | . | . | TRBV18 | TGTGCCAGCTCACAGGGGTTTGGGGGCGAAGAGACCCAGTACTTC | CASSQGFGGEETQYF
TRBJ2-7 | . | . | TRBV5-6 | TGTGCCAGCAGCTCCTTTGATTTCGGGGGATCAGGGAACGACGAGCAGTACTTC | CASSSFDFGGSGNDEQYF
TRBJ2-2 | . | . | TRBV5-1 | TGCGCCAGCAGCTTGACAGCGAACACCGGGGAGCTGTTTTTT | CASSLTANTGELFF
TRBJ2-5 | once | . | TRBV7-9 | TGTGCCAGCAGTTCTCCCTTTACAGTGGGGGCTAGGGAGACCCAGTACTTC | CASSSPFTVGARETQYF
TRBJ2-4 | . | TRBD1 | TRBV6-5 | TGTGCCAGCAGTCCGGACAGGGGACGTAAAAACATTCAGTACTTC | CASSPDRGRKNIQYF
TRBJ1-5 | . | TRBD1 | TRBV4-1 | TGCGCCAGCAGCCAACAACCAGGGACAGGGGGACGGCAGCCCCAGCATTTT | CASSQQPGTGGRQPQHF
TRBJ2-1 | . | . | TRBV7-9 | TGTGCCAGCAACAGTCGCTCCTACAATGAGCAGTTCTTC | CASNSRSYNEQFF
TRBJ2-6 | . | . | TRBV19 | TGTGCCAGTAGTATCACTGGGGCCAACGTCCTGACTTTC | CASSITGANVLTF
TRBJ1-2 | . | . | TRBV5-6 | TGTGCCAGCAGCTTGGCCATAAATCGGCAGGGATATGGCTACACCTTC | CASSLAINRQGYGYTF
TRBJ2-1 | few | . | TRBV2 | TGTGCCAGCAGTACGACAGGAGGTGAGCAGTTCTTC | CASSTTGGEQFF
TRBJ1-1 | . | . | TRBV3-1/TRBV3-2 | TGTGCCAGCAGCCAGGGTCCCCCGGGCACTGAAGCTTTCTTT | CASSQGPPGTEAFF
TRBJ2-7 | . | . | TRBV2 | TGTGCCAGCAGTGAGGCAGCGATTTCCTACGAGCAGTACTTC | CASSEAAISYEQYF
TRBJ2-7 | . | . | TRBV29-1 | TGCAGCGTAACAGGAGTTTTCTCCTACGAGCAGTACTTC | CSVTGVFSYEQYF
TRBJ1-3 | . | TRBD1 | TRBV7-2 | TGTGCCAGCAGCTCGACAGGGGGTGGAAACACCATATATTTT | CASSSTGGGNTIYF
TRBJ2-5 | once | . | TRBV29-1 | TGCAGCGTTGAGAGACAGTACCAAGAGACCCAGTACTTC | CSVERQYQETQYF
TRBJ2-1 | once | TRBD2 | TRBV30 | TGTGCCTGGAGTCTGTTGGTGGCTAGCGGGGTCGATGAGCAGTTCTTC | CAWSLLVASGVDEQFF
TRBJ2-7 | . | TRBD1 | TRBV5-1 | TGCGCCAGCAATCCGACAGGGTCAAGCTCCTACGAGCAGTACTTC | CASNPTGSSSYEQYF
TRBJ2-2 | . | TRBD2 | TRBV3-1/TRBV3-2 | TGTGCCAGCAGCCCCCGGACGGGACTAGCGACCGGGGAGCTGTTTTTT | CASSPRTGLATGELFF
TRBJ1-2 | . | . | TRBV10-3 | TGTGCCATCAGTGAGCCCCGGGACACCACCTATGGCTACACCTTC | CAISEPRDTTYGYTF
TRBJ1-5 | . | . | TRBV27 | TGTGCCAGCAGTCCCACGGGTTGGGGCAATCAGCCCCAGCATTTT | CASSPTGWGNQPQHF
TRBJ1-2 | . | . | TRBV6-6 | TGTGCCAGCAGTCCCCTAGGCGACAACTATGGCTACACCTTC | CASSPLGDNYGYTF
TRBJ1-1 | . | . | TRBV6-6 | TGTGCCAGCAGTATCGACAGGTTGGGAGGGACTGAAGCTTTCTTT | CASSIDRLGGTEAFF
TRBJ1-5 | . | . | TRBV19 | TGTGCCAGTAGTATAAAAGGTACAGGCAATCAGCCCCAGCATTTT | CASSIKGTGNQPQHF
TRBJ2-2 | . | TRBD1 | TRBV6-2/TRBV6-3 | TGTGCCAGCAGTTATACGCAGGGGGCCGTCGGGGAGCTGTTTTTT | CASSYTQGAVGELFF
TRBJ2-1 | . | . | TRBV3-1/TRBV3-2 | TGTGCCAGCAGCCAAGAAGCGCAAATCTGGGAGCAGTTCTTC | CASSQEAQIWEQFF
TRBJ1-2 | . | . | TRBV6-5 | TGTGCCAGCAGTCCCAGGGTTGGGTATGGCTACACCTTC | CASSPRVGYGYTF
TRBJ1-6 | few | TRBD1 | TRBV2 | TGTGCCAGCGGTTACGGACAGGTTGGTTCACCCCTCCACTTT | CASGYGQVGSPLHF
TRBJ1-4 | . | . | TRBV19 | TGTGCCAGTAGTATTTGGGGCAGACCTAATGAAAAACTGTTTTTT | CASSIWGRPNEKLFF
TRBJ1-2 | . | TRBD1 | TRBV10-1 | TGCGCCAGCAGTGCGACAGGGGGGTATGGCTACACCTTC | CASSATGGYGYTF